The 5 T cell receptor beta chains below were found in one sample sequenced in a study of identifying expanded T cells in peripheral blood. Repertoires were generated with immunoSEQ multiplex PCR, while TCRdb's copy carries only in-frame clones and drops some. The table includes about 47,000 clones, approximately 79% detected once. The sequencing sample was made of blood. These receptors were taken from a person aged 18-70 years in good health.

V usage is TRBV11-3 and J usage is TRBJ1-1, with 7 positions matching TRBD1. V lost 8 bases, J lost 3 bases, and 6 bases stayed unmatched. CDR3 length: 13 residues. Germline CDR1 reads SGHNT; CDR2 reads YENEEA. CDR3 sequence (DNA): TGTGCCAGCGGGGACAGCGACGACACTGAAGCTTTCTTT. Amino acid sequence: CASGDSDDTEAFF.

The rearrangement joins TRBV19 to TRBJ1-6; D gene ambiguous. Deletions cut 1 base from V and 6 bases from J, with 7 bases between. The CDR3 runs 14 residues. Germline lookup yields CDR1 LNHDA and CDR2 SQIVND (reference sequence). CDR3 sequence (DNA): TGTGCCAGTAGTATAGGCGCCGCTAATTCACCCCTCCACTTT. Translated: CASSIGAANSPLHF. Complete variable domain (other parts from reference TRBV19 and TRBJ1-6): DGGITQSPKYLFRKEGQNVTLSCEQNLNHDAMYWYRQDPGQGLRLIYYSQIVNDFQKGDIAEGYSVSREKKESFPLTVTSAQKNPTAFYLCASSIGAANSPLHFGNGTRLTVT.

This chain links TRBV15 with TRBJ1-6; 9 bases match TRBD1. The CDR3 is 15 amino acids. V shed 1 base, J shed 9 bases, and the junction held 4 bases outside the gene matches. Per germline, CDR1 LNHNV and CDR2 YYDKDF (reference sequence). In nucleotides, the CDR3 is TGTGCCACCAGCAGAGGGACAGGGGTTGGTTCACCCCTCCACTTT. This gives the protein CATSRGTGVGSPLHF.

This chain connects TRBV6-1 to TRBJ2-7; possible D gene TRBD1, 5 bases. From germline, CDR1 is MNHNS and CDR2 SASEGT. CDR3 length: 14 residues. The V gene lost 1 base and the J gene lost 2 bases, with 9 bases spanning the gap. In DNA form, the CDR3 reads TGTGCCAGCAGTGAAGACAGGAACACCTACGAGCAGTACTTC. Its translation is CASSEDRNTYEQYF.

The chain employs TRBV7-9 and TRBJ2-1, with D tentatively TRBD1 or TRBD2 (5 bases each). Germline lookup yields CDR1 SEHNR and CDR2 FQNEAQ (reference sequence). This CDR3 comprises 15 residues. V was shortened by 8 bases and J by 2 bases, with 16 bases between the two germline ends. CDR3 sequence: CASAPGTGPYNEQFF. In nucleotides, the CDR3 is TGTGCCAGCGCGCCCGGGACGGGCCCCTACAATGAGCAGTTCTTC.